This TCR beta chain was found in a study of technical replicates of blood from four donors. This CDR3 is 12 amino acids long. Germline CDR1 is SNHLY and CDR2 is FYNNEI. Trimming removed 7 bases from V and 0 bases from J, with 6 bases in between. Some clones are missing from TCRdb's copy, which holds only in-frame ones; the method was immunoSEQ multiplex PCR. The sample carries roughly 80,000 clones, 96% recorded once. This receptor was taken from a human donor in good health. The chain is built from TRBV2 and TRBJ1-1; no clear D gene. The sequenced sample consisted of T cells isolated from PBMCs. The CDR3 spells CASILLNTEAFF. DNA of the CDR3: TGTGCCAGCATTCTCCTGAACACTGAAGCTTTCTTT.